The clone carrying this T cell receptor (beta chain) turned up a few times. Sequencing targeted TCR beta in T cells from blood (CD8+ and CD4+). In contrast to the negatively isolated CD8+ and CD4+ T cells, TEMRA cells were FACS-enriched. This entry is derived from a study of CD8 T cells in Susac syndrome. cDNA came from about 0.5 to 1 ug RNA primed by random hexamers. immunoSEQ multiplex PCR amplified TCR beta CDR3 across 54 Vbeta, 13 Jbeta. TCRdb itself ran the immunoSEQ multiplex PCR reads through MiXCR, one entry per CDR3 protein. Among some 400,000 distinct CDR3 sequences listed, around 85% were seen once. Germline V gene lookup returns CDR1 MNHNS and CDR2 SASEGT. CDR3 length: 14 amino acids. V was pared by 5 bases and J by 1 base, with 11 bases between.

The origin of this receptor is a human donor with multiple sclerosis. V is TRBV6-1 and J is TRBJ1-2; TRBD1 might be the D (6 bases). The sample comprised CD8+ T cells from PBMCs. Written as DNA, the CDR3 is TGTGCCAGCAGTTTACAGGGACTTAACTATGGCTACACCTTC. Protein: CASSLQGLNYGYTF.